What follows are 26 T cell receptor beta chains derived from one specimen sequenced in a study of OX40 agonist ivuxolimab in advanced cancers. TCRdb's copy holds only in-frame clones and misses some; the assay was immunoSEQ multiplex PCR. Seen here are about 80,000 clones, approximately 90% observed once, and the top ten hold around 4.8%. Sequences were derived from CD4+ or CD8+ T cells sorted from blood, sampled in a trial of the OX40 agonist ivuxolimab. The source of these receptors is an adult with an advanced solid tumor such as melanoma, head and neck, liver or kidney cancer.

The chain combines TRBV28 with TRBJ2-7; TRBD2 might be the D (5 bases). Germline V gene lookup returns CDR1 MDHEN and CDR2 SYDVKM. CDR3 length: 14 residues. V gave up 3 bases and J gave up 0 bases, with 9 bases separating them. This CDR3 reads CASSFGLRSYEQYF. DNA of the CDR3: TGTGCCAGCAGTTTCGGACTGCGCTCCTACGAGCAGTACTTC.

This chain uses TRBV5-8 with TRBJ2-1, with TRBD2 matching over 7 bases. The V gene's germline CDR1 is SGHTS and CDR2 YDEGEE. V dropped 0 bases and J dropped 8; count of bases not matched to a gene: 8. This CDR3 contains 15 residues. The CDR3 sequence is CASSLGGRASDEQFF. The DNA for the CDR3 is TGTGCCAGCAGCTTGGGTGGGAGGGCCAGCGATGAGCAGTTCTTC.

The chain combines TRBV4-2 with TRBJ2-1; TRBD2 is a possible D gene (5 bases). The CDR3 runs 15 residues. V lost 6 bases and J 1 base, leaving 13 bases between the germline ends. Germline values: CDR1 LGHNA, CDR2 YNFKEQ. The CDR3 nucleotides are TGTGCCAGCAGTGCCAACGGGGTTTCCTACAATGAGCAGTTCTTC. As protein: CASSANGVSYNEQFF.

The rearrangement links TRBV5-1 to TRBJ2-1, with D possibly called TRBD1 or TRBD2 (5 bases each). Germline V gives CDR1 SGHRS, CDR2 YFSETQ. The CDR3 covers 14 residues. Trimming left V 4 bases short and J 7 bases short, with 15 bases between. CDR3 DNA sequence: TGCGCCAGCAGCCCCGCTAGGGGAGAGAATGAGCAGTTCTTC. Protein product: CASSPARGENEQFF.

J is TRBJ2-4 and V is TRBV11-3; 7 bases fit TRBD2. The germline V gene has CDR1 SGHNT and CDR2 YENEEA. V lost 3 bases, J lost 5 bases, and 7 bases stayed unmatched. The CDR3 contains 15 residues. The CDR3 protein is CASSFGWGGENIQYF. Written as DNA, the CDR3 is TGTGCCAGCAGCTTCGGATGGGGAGGGGAAAACATTCAGTACTTC. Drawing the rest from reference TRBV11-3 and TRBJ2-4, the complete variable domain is EAGVVQSPRYKIIEKKQPVAFWCNPISGHNTLYWYLQNLGQGPELLIRYENEEAVDDSQLPKDRFSAERLKGVDSTLKIQPAELGDSAVYLCASSFGWGGENIQYFGAGTRLSVL.

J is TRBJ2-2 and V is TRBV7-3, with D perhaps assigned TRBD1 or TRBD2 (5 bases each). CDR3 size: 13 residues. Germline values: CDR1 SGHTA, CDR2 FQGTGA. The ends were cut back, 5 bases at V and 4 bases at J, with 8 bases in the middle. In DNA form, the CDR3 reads TGTGCCAGCAGCCCGAGGGGCACCGGGGAGCTGTTTTTT. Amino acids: CASSPRGTGELFF.

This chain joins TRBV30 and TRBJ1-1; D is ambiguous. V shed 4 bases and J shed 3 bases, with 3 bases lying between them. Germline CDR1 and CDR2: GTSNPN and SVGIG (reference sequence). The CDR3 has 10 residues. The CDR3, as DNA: TGTGCCTGGAAGGACACTGAAGCTTTCTTT. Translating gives CAWKDTEAFF.

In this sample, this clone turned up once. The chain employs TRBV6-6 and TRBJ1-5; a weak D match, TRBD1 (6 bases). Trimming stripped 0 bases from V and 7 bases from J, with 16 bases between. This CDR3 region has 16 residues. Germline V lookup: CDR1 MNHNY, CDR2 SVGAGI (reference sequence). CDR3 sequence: CASSYSTLRGRQPQHF. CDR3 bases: TGTGCCAGCAGTTACTCGACCCTCAGGGGCAGGCAGCCCCAGCATTTT.

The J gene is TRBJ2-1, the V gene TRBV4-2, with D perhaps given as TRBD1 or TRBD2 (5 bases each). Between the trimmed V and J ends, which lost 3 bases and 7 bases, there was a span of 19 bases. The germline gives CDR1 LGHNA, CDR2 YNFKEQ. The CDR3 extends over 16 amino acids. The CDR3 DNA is TGTGCCAGCAGCCAGGCCCCCAGAGAGGGGTGGAATGAGCAGTTCTTC. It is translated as CASSQAPREGWNEQFF.

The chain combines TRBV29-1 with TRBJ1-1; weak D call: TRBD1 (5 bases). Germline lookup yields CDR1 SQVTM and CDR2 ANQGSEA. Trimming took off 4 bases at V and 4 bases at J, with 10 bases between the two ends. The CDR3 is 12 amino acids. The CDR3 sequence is CSVARGLTEAFF. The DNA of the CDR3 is TGCAGCGTTGCCCGGGGACTCACTGAAGCTTTCTTT.

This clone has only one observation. Here the CDR3 DNA reads TGTGCCAGCAGCGTAGCGGGACTAGCGGGAGGGCCAGAGACCCAGTACTTC. This encodes CASSVAGLAGGPETQYF. The V call is TRBV11-2, the J call TRBJ2-5; TRBD2 agrees at 16 bases. Looked up from germline, CDR1 is SGHAT and CDR2 is FQNNGV. This CDR3 comprises 17 residues. V lost 5 bases to trimming and J lost 4 bases; unmatched junction nucleotides: 7.

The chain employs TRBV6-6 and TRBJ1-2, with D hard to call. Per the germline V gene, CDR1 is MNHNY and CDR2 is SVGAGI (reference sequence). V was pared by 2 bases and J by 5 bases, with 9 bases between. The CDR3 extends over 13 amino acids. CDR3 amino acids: CASSYRTSYGYTF. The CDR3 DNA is TGTGCCAGCAGTTACCGGACGAGTTATGGCTACACCTTC.

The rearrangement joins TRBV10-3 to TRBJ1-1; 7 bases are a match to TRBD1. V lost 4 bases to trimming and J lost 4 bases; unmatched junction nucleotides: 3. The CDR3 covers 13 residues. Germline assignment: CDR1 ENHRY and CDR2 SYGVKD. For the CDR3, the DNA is TGTGCCATCAGTGTGCAGGGGGGCACTGAAGCTTTCTTT. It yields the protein CAISVQGGTEAFF.

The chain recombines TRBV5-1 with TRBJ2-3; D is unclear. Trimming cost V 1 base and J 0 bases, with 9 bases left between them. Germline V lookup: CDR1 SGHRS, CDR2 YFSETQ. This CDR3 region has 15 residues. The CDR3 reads CASSLLSTSTDTQYF. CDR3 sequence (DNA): TGCGCCAGCAGCTTGTTGTCGACTAGCACAGATACGCAGTATTTT.

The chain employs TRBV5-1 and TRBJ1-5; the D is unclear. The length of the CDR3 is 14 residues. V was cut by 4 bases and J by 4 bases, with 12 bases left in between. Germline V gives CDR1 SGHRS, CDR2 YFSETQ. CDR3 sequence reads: CASSPDTPNQPQHF. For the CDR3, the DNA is TGCGCCAGCAGCCCCGACACGCCTAATCAGCCCCAGCATTTT.

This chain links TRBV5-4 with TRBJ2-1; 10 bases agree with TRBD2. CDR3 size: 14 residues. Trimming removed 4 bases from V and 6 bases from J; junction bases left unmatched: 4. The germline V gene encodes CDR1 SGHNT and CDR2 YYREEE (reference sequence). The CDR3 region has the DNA TGTGCCAGCAGCCCAAGCGGGAGGGCCAATGAGCAGTTCTTC. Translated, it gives CASSPSGRANEQFF. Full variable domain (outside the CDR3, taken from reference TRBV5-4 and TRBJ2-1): ETGVTQSPTHLIKTRGQQVTLRCSSQSGHNTVSWYQQALGQGPQFIFQYYREEENGRGNFPPRFSGLQFPNYSSELNVNALELDDSALYLCASSPSGRANEQFFGPGTRLTVL.

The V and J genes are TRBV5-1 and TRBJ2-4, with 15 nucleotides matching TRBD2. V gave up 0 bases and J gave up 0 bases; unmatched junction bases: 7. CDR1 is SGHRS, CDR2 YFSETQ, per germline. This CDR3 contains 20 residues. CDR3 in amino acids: CASSLAGLAGGGGAKNIQYF. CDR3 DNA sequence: TGCGCCAGCAGCTTGGCGGGACTAGCGGGAGGAGGGGGAGCCAAAAACATTCAGTACTTC.

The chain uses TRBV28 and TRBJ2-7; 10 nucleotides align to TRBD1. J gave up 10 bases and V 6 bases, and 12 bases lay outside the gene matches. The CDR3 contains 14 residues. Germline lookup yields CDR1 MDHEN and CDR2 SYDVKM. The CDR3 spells CASSPGTGADLQYF. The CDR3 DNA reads TGTGCCAGCAGCCCCGGGACAGGGGCCGACTTACAGTACTTC.

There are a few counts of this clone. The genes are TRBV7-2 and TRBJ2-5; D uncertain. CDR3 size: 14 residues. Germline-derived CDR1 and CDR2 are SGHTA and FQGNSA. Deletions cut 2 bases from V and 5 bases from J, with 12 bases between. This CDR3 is CASSLIPLGETQYF. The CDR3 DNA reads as TGTGCCAGCAGCTTAATCCCCCTTGGGGAGACCCAGTACTTC.

In DNA, the CDR3 is TGTGCCAGCACCAACTCGGTTAGGGGAAACACCATATATTTT. It specifies CASTNSVRGNTIYF. The chain joins TRBV28 to TRBJ1-3; D is uncertain. Per germline, CDR1 MDHEN and CDR2 SYDVKM. The V end lost 7 bases, the J end lost 4 bases, and 14 bases lay between the germline ends. The CDR3 extends over 14 amino acids. The full variable domain, in which reference TRBV28 and TRBJ1-3 provide the parts outside the CDR3, is DVKVTQSSRYLVKRTGEKVFLECVQDMDHENMFWYRQDPGLGLRLIYFSYDVKMKEKGDIPEGYSVSREKKERFSLILESASTNQTSMYLCASTNSVRGNTIYFGEGSWLTVV.

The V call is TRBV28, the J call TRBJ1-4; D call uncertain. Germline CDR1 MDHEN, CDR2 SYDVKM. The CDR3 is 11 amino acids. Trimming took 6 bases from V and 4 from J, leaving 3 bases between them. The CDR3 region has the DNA TGTGCCAGCAGCCATAATGAAAAACTGTTTTTT. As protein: CASSHNEKLFF.

The CDR3: CASSAGLAGANEQFF. The CDR3 DNA reads as TGTGCCAGCAGCGCCGGACTAGCGGGAGCCAATGAGCAGTTCTTC. The chain has TRBV7-2 and TRBJ2-1; 13 bases map to TRBD2. Germline V gives CDR1 SGHTA, CDR2 FQGNSA. V trimming: 5 bases; J trimming: 6 bases; junction bases outside the gene matches: 4. The CDR3 spans 15 residues. Full variable domain (remainder filled in from reference TRBV7-2 and TRBJ2-1): GAGVSQSPSNKVTEKGKDVELRCDPISGHTALYWYRQSLGQGLEFLIYFQGNSAPDKSGLPSDRFSAERTGGSVSTLTIQRTQQEDSAVYLCASSAGLAGANEQFFGPGTRLTVL.

The CDR3 DNA is TGTGCCAGCAGTTTCACAGGGAGGAATGGCTACACCTTC. This encodes CASSFTGRNGYTF. The genes are TRBV28 and TRBJ1-2; possibly TRBD1 for D (6 bases). V was shortened by 3 bases and J by 6 bases, with 11 bases between the two germline ends. CDR3 length: 13 amino acids. The germline gives CDR1 MDHEN, CDR2 SYDVKM.

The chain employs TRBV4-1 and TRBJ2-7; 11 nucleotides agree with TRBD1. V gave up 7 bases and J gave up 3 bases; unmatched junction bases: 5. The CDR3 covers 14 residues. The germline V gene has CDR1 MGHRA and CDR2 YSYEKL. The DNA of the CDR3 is TGCGCCAGCACTCGAGGGACAGGGGGCTACGAGCAGTACTTC. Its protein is CASTRGTGGYEQYF.

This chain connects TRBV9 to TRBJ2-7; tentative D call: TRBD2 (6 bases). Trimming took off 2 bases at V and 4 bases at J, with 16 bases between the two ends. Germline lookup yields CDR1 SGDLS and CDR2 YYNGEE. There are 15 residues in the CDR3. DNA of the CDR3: TGTGCCAGCAGCGTTGGGGGGACGGCGTTATACGAGCAGTACTTC. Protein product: CASSVGGTALYEQYF.

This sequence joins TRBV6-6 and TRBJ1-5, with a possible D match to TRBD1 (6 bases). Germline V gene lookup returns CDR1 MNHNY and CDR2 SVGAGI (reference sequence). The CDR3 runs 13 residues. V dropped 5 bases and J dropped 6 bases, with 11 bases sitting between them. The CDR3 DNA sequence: TGTGCCAGCAGTCCTCAGGGGAGTCAGCCCCAGCATTTT. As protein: CASSPQGSQPQHF.